Sequencing of this T cell receptor beta chain was carried out in a study of cytomegalovirus exposure and HLA in healthy donors. For this clone: Its antigen remains unidentified.

Every donor was a healthy person donating bone marrow. Researchers ran the PCR with 60 Vbeta and 13 Jbeta primers. TCRdb's copy holds only in-frame clones and misses some; the assay was immunoSEQ multiplex PCR. The table has some 150,000 clones, approximately 74% seen once; the top ten hold roughly 3%. Findings and limits, study-wide: The authors listed over 150 TCR beta chains as cytomegalovirus-associated. An ancestry cluster, one associated with Asian ancestry, reportedly showed fewer N-insertions than the roughly 670-donor mean in a later analysis.

The CDR3 has 17 amino acids. Germline values: CDR1 SGHRS, CDR2 YFSETQ. The V end lost 3 bases, the J end lost 6 bases, and 24 bases lay between the germline ends. The sequenced sample consisted of PBMCs. V and J are TRBV5-1 and TRBJ1-1; a possible D gene is TRBD1 (5 bases). The clonotype comes from a woman in her twenties or thirties in good health and CMV-seronegative. For the CDR3, the DNA is TGCGCCAGCAGCTCTGGGGGAGGAGGGGCTTTGGTGGCTGAAGCTTTCTTT. It codes for CASSSGGGGALVAEAFF.